This record covers a single T cell receptor (beta chain). Its antigen is not identified. The data originate from a study of cytomegalovirus exposure and HLA in healthy donors. PCR amplification relied on 60 Vbeta primers (plus 13 Jbeta primers). The protocol was immunoSEQ multiplex PCR, while the TCRdb copy is restricted to in-frame clones and leaves out a portion. Of 100,000 to 150,000 clones in the sample, roughly 80% were seen once. Study results and limitations: One later analysis reportedly identified an Asian-associated ancestry cluster that showed fewer N-insertions than the approximately 670-donor mean.

Germline V gene sequence: CDR1 KGHSH, CDR2 LQKENI. This CDR3 spans 16 amino acids. The V end was cut by 1 base, the J end by 7 bases, with 16 bases between. The sequencing sample was made of PBMCs. The origin of this receptor is a man aged 18 to 29 in good health and CMV-seropositive. V is TRBV18 and J is TRBJ2-2; tentatively, D is TRBD2 (5 bases). CDR3 amino acids: CASSPRERAEHGELFF. Here the CDR3 DNA reads TGTGCCAGCTCACCACGGGAGAGGGCGGAACACGGGGAGCTGTTTTTT.